The sequence of this TCR beta chain was determined in a study of spatial heterogeneity in lung cancer. Overall study: For tumor regions, TCR transcript counts showed a strong correlation with a T cell module score derived from matched bulk RNA-seq.

One entry per CDR3 protein, called by TCRdb with MiXCR from the 5' RACE reads. The sample has about 2,600 distinct CDR3 sequences; 1.2% to 1.5% are singletons. The CDR3 has 15 residues. The germline V gene has CDR1 DFQATT and CDR2 SNEGSKA (reference sequence). J gave up 4 bases and V 6 bases, and 10 bases lay outside the gene matches. General study results and limits: Mutation counts in tumors were tracked by counts of expanded intratumoral alpha and beta TCRs.

As for time point: sample taken at primary tumor resection. Unsorted whole RNA from tumor, nontumor lung or frozen PBMC underwent sequencing. Relative to its sample, this clonotype is medium-sized (0.01 to 0.1%). Its antigen remains unidentified. The TCR was taken from a male donor with early-stage non-small cell lung cancer. The chain is built from TRBV20-1 and TRBJ2-5; 11 bases match TRBD1. The sequencing here drew on lung tumor tissue, taken at surgery. DNA for the CDR3: TGCAGTGCACTGACGGACAGGGGGCGAGGAGAGACCCAGTACTTC. This gives the protein CSALTDRGRGETQYF.